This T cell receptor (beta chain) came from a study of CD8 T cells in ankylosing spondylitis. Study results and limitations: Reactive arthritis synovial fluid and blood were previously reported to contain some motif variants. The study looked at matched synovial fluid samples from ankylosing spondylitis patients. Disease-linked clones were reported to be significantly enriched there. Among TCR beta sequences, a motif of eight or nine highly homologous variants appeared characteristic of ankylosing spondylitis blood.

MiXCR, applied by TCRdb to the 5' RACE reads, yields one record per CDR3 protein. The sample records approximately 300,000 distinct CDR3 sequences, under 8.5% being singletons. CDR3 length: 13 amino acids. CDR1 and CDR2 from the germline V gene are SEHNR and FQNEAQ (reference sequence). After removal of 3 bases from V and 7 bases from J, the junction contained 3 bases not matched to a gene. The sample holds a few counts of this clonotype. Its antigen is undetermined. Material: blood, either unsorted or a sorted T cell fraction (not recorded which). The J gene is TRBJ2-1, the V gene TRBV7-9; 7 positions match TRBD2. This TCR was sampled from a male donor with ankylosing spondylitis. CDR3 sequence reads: CASSFGGRNEQFF. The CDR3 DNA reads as TGTGCCAGCAGCTTTGGCGGGAGAAATGAGCAGTTCTTC. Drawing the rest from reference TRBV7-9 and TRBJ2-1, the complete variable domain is DTGVSQNPRHKITKRGQNVTFRCDPISEHNRLYWYRQTLGQGPEFLTYFQNEAQLEKSRLLSDRFSAERPKGSFSTLEIQRTEQGDSAMYLCASSFGGRNEQFFGPGTRLTVL.